The clone carrying this TCR beta chain was counted ten times or more. Its antigen is undetermined. Deletions cut 3 bases from V and 0 bases from J, with 4 bases between. CDR1 is MDHEN and CDR2 is SYDVKM in the germline V gene. This CDR3 contains 13 residues. Specified time point: newly diagnosed GD, antithyroid drugs for less than 3 months. Extracted PBMC RNA gave rise to the TCR library. These data are taken from a study of regulatory T cells in long-lasting Graves disease. In the study overall: Newly diagnosed Graves' patients took antithyroid drugs under 3 months.

In building TCR beta libraries, iRepertoire HTBI primers were used together with Arm-PCR of CDR3 regions. TCRdb analysed the multiplex PCR reads with MiXCR anew, one entry per CDR3 protein. The table records roughly 350,000 distinct CDR3 sequences, around 15% of them present only once. Overall study results and limits: It is possible that accuracy was reduced by the small size of the sample.

The sample also formed part of further work on T cells in Graves' hyperthyroidism and ophthalmopathy. That work adds: HTBI primers were employed in a first-round RT-PCR of the TCR CDR3. Progression to ophthalmopathy was predicted a median of about six months early.

This TCR was sampled from a man between 35 and 55 years old with Graves disease. The chain links TRBV28 to TRBJ2-3; D not resolved. This material consisted of peripheral blood mononuclear cells (PBMCs), taken at new diagnosis, from a patient treated with antithyroid drugs. The CDR3 sequence is CASSFVSTDTQYF. CDR3 sequence (DNA): TGTGCCAGCAGTTTCGTCAGCACAGATACGCAGTATTTT.